The source of this T cell receptor (beta chain) is a study of regulatory T cells in long-lasting Graves disease. Points from the study as a whole: Gene preferences differed: TRBV28, TRBJ1-2, TRBJ2-5 in persistent cases. The study found lower TCR diversity in persistent Graves' patients than in newly diagnosed ones.

This CDR3 contains 16 residues. Per germline, CDR1 SGHRS and CDR2 YFSETQ. This clonotype has a handful of counts. No antigen is known for it. A much larger clone lies a single base off, so this may be a read error. As to time point: newly diagnosed GD, antithyroid drugs for less than 3 months. Preparation of the TCR library used RNA extracted from PBMCs. In building TCR beta libraries, iRepertoire HTBI primers were used together with Arm-PCR of CDR3 regions. TCRdb reprocessed the multiplex PCR reads with MiXCR, giving one entry per CDR3 protein. This sample has 300,000 to 450,000 distinct CDR3 sequences, with around 15% found just once.

This TCR derives from a female donor with Graves disease. The chain joins TRBV5-1 to TRBJ2-1; D gene unclear. Source: peripheral blood mononuclear cells (PBMCs), taken at new diagnosis, from a patient treated with antithyroid drugs. The CDR3: CVSSLDGRSSYNEQFF. CDR3 DNA: TGCGTCAGCAGCTTGGATGGCAGGTCGTCCTACAATGAGCAGTTCTTC.